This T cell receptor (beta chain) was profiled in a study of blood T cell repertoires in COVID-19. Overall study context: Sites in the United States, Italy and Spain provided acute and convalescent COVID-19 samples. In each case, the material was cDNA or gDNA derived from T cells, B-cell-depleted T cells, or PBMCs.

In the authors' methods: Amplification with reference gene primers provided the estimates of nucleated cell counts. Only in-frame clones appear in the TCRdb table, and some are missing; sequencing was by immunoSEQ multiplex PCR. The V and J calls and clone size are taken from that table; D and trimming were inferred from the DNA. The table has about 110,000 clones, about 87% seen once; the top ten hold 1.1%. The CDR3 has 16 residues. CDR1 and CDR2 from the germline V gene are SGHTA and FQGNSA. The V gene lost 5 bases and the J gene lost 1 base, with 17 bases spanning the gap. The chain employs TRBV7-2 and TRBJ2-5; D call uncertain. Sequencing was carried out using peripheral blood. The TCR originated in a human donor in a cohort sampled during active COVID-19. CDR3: CASSPKWAAGQETQYF. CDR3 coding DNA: TGTGCCAGCAGCCCGAAGTGGGCAGCAGGCCAAGAGACCCAGTACTTC.